These 11 T cell receptor beta chains originate from one sample sequenced in a study of cytomegalovirus exposure and HLA in healthy donors. The PCR contained 60 Vbeta and 13 Jbeta primers. The table came from immunoSEQ multiplex PCR; TCRdb's copy has only in-frame clones and leaves some out. The repertoire holds about 190,000 clones, more than 65% seen once, with about 3.5% in the top ten. Input material: PBMCs. These receptors were obtained from a man aged 40-49 years in good health and CMV-seropositive.

This chain links TRBV6-5 with TRBJ1-6, with D maybe TRBD1 (5 bases). The germline V gene encodes CDR1 MNHEY and CDR2 SVGAGI. With 2 bases removed from V and 8 bases from J, the gap between germline ends came to 13 bases. The CDR3 runs 15 residues. The CDR3 DNA is TGTGCCAGCAGTTACCTCTCAGGGTTTGATTCACCCCTCCACTTT. It translates to CASSYLSGFDSPLHF.

The gene calls are TRBV10-3 and TRBJ1-4, with D perhaps matching TRBD1 (5 bases). CDR3 length: 16 residues. Trimming left V 2 bases short and J 6 bases short, with 16 bases between. The germline V gene has CDR1 ENHRY and CDR2 SYGVKD. The CDR3 region is CAISEGSGGRYEKLFF. CDR3 DNA sequence: TGTGCCATCAGTGAGGGTAGCGGGGGACGGTATGAAAAACTGTTTTTT.

The chain combines TRBV6-1 with TRBJ1-5; D unresolved. The CDR3 is 15 residues long. Trimming took 2 bases from V and 3 from J, leaving 11 bases between them. The germline V gene has CDR1 MNHNS and CDR2 SASEGT. CDR3 amino acids: CASSELHTVNQPQHF. The CDR3 DNA follows: TGTGCCAGCAGTGAATTACACACAGTCAATCAGCCCCAGCATTTT.

The J gene is TRBJ1-4, the V gene TRBV5-6, with TRBD1 matching 8 bases. Germline V lookup: CDR1 SGHDT, CDR2 YYEEEE. The CDR3 contains 15 residues. J was trimmed by 6 bases and V by 0 bases; bases with no gene match: 4. CDR3 in amino acids: CASSLATGGDEKLFF. The DNA for the CDR3 is TGTGCCAGCAGCTTGGCAACAGGGGGGGATGAAAAACTGTTTTTT. The full variable domain, with the rest looked up from reference TRBV5-6 and TRBJ1-4, is DAGVTQSPTHLIKTRGQQVTLRCSPKSGHDTVSWYQQALGQGPQFIFQYYEEEERQRGNFPDRFSGHQFPNYSSELNVNALLLGDSALYLCASSLATGGDEKLFFGSGTQLSVL.

This chain joins TRBV18 and TRBJ2-1, with 9 bases lining up with TRBD2. Germline CDR1 and CDR2: KGHSH and LQKENI. The CDR3 contains 16 residues. J gave up 1 base and V 3 bases, and 4 bases lay outside the gene matches. CDR3 DNA: TGTGCCAGCTCACCCCGACTAGCGGATTCCTACAATGAGCAGTTCTTC. This codes for CASSPRLADSYNEQFF.

The V gene is TRBV6-5, the J gene TRBJ2-5; TRBD2 agrees at 12 bases. The V gene end was trimmed by 8 bases and the J gene end by 0 bases; junction bases not matched to a gene: 4. CDR1 is MNHEY and CDR2 is SVGAGI in the germline V gene. The CDR3 consists of 15 residues. Here the CDR3 reads CASHGTSGYQETQYF. As DNA, the CDR3 is TGTGCCAGCCACGGGACTAGCGGGTACCAAGAGACCCAGTACTTC.

This clone appeared a few times. V gene TRBV2 combines with J gene TRBJ1-3; D is ambiguous. The germline V gene encodes CDR1 SNHLY and CDR2 FYNNEI. The CDR3 extends over 15 amino acids. Trimming shortened V by 7 bases and J by 4 bases, and 17 bases separated the two germline ends. In DNA, the CDR3 is TGTGCCAGCACCCCTATCGAGGGAACAGGAAACACCATATATTTT. As protein: CASTPIEGTGNTIYF.

Only a few counts were recorded for this clone. The chain recombines TRBV5-1 with TRBJ1-2, with 8 bases lining up with TRBD1. V was clipped by 0 bases and J by 7 bases; unmatched bases: 5. The CDR3 sequence is 14 residues long. Germline V gene lookup returns CDR1 SGHRS and CDR2 YFSETQ. The CDR3 protein is CASSLAAGGFGYTF. The CDR3 bases are TGCGCCAGCAGCTTGGCCGCAGGGGGCTTTGGCTACACCTTC.

The chain combines TRBV7-2 with TRBJ2-7; 8 nucleotides align to TRBD1. V lost 6 bases and J lost 4; bases outside the gene matches: 2. This CDR3 region has 12 residues. CDR1 and CDR2 (germline): SGHTA, FQGNSA. CDR3 in amino acids: CASRRQGYEQYF. The CDR3 DNA reads TGTGCCAGCAGGCGACAGGGGTACGAGCAGTACTTC.

This clone showed up just once. The J gene is TRBJ2-1, the V gene TRBV29-1; tentatively, D is TRBD1 (6 bases). The germline gives CDR1 SQVTM, CDR2 ANQGSEA. The CDR3 loop spans 12 amino acids. The germline V and J ends were trimmed by 6 bases and 6 bases, with 12 bases remaining between them. The CDR3 DNA sequence: TGCAGCGTGCACAGGGTCGGCAATGAGCAGTTCTTC. Protein sequence: CSVHRVGNEQFF.

The chain joins TRBV10-3 to TRBJ2-1; unclear D gene. The CDR3 totals 14 residues. From germline, CDR1 is ENHRY and CDR2 SYGVKD. V gave up 5 bases and J gave up 5 bases, with 13 bases separating them. The CDR3 reads CAISLDLNNNEQFF. The CDR3 DNA sequence: TGTGCCATCAGTCTAGACCTAAACAACAATGAGCAGTTCTTC.